This T cell receptor beta chain was sequenced during a study of blood T cell repertoires in COVID-19. Assay: immunoSEQ multiplex PCR; the TCRdb copy retains only in-frame clones and omits some. Among some 200,000 clones, around 87% were seen once, and the ten largest hold approximately 2.7%. The V end was cut by 4 bases, the J end by 2 bases, with 12 bases between. This CDR3 region has 15 residues. In germline, CDR1 is ENHRY, CDR2 SYGVKD. The chain couples TRBV10-3 to TRBJ1-3; TRBD1 might be the D (5 bases). This TCR derives from a man aged 40-50 years with active or convalescent COVID-19. The sequenced sample was peripheral blood. The DNA for the CDR3 is TGTGCCATCAGTGGGGGCTATTTACCTGGAAACACCATATATTTT. Translated, it gives CAISGGYLPGNTIYF.